This is a list of T cell receptor beta chains from one sample in a study of blood T cell repertoires in COVID-19. Repertoires were generated with immunoSEQ multiplex PCR, while TCRdb's copy carries only in-frame clones and drops some. The sample shows roughly 81,000 clones, roughly 86% of them seen only once. Source material: peripheral blood. Receptors were obtained from a man aged 60 to 75 with acute or convalescent COVID-19. Both conserved end residues are part of each CDR3. The D gene is left open where the match is weak. Rows may omit the clone size; those that give it use once, few, many or a size class.

abundance	v_gene	d_gene	j_gene	CDR3nt	CDR3aa
-	TRBV30	TRBD1	TRBJ1-6	TGTGCCTGGATACCGGGACAGGCCGAACGCTCCTATAATTCACCCCTCCACTTT	CAWIPGQAERSYNSPLHF
-	TRBV27	TRBD1	TRBJ1-1	TGTGCCAGCAACAGGGGTCAGGACACTGAAGCTTTCTTT	CASNRGQDTEAFF
once	TRBV5-1	TRBD2	TRBJ2-5	TGCGCCAGCAGCTTGTTAGCGGGGGGCCAAGAGACCCAGTACTTC	CASSLLAGGQETQYF
-	TRBV5-1	TRBD1	TRBJ2-2	TGCGCCAGCAGCGGGCAGGGGGTAAACACCGGGGAGCTGTTTTTT	CASSGQGVNTGELFF
-	TRBV6-5	-	TRBJ1-1	TGTGCCAGCAGTTACTCGTCTCCCTTGAACACTGAAGCTTTCTTT	CASSYSSPLNTEAFF
few	TRBV5-1	-	TRBJ1-3	TGCGCCAGCAGCCCGATGGTTAGCTCTGGAAACACCATATATTTT	CASSPMVSSGNTIYF
-	TRBV5-4	TRBD1	TRBJ2-7	TGTGCCAGCAGCCCCGGGACAGTTACCTACGAGCAGTACTTC	CASSPGTVTYEQYF
-	TRBV19	TRBD1	TRBJ2-1	TGTGCCAGTAGTATGACAGGGGCCATTGAGCAGTTCTTC	CASSMTGAIEQFF
-	TRBV7-2	-	TRBJ1-1	TGTGCCAGCAGCCAAAGGAGGCTGAACACTGAAGCTTTCTTT	CASSQRRLNTEAFF
-	TRBV6-5	TRBD1	TRBJ2-7	TGTGCCAGCAGGCTTGGGACAGGGGATTCCTACGAGCAGTACTTC	CASRLGTGDSYEQYF
-	TRBV5-1	TRBD2	TRBJ2-3	TGCGCCAGCAGTAGCGGGATGGGGACAGATACGCAGTATTTT	CASSSGMGTDTQYF
-	TRBV19	TRBD1	TRBJ1-2	TGTGCCAGTAGTATAGCCGGGACAGCGGACTATGGCTACACCTTC	CASSIAGTADYGYTF
-	TRBV7-9	TRBD2	TRBJ2-1	TGTGCCAGCAGACCCGGGACTAGCGGGGTTAATGAGCAGTTCTTC	CASRPGTSGVNEQFF
once	TRBV29-1	TRBD1	TRBJ1-2	TGCAGCGTTGACCCCCTGGGACAGGGGGCCTATGGCTACACCTTC	CSVDPLGQGAYGYTF
-	TRBV28	-	TRBJ1-2	TGTGCCAGCAGTTTAAAGCCGGGGGGCGAGGGTGGCTACACCTTC	CASSLKPGGEGGYTF
-	TRBV3-1/TRBV3-2	-	TRBJ2-1	TGTGCCAGCAGCCAAGGTCAGGGTGAGCAGTTCTTC	CASSQGQGEQFF
-	TRBV5-4	TRBD1	TRBJ1-6	TGTGCCAGCAGCGCCGGGACAGACTATAATTCACCCCTCCACTTT	CASSAGTDYNSPLHF
-	TRBV4-2	TRBD2	TRBJ2-5	TGTGCCAGCAGCCAAGGGGGACTAGCGGGGCAAGAGACCCAGTACTTC	CASSQGGLAGQETQYF
-	TRBV7-8	-	TRBJ1-2	TGTGCCAGCAGCTTACGAGGGAATGGCTACACCTTC	CASSLRGNGYTF
-	TRBV9	-	TRBJ1-6	TGTGCCAGCAGCCTCTACTATAATTCACCCCTCCACTTT	CASSLYYNSPLHF
few	TRBV19	TRBD2	TRBJ2-7	TGTGCCAGTAGTCGGGACTATGGGAGCTCCTACGAGCAGTACTTC	CASSRDYGSSYEQYF
few	TRBV5-6	TRBD1	TRBJ1-2	TGTGCCAGCAGCCACAGGGGAGGCTACACCTTC	CASSHRGGYTF
-	TRBV19	TRBD1	TRBJ1-5	TGTGCCAGTACCCGGACAGGGGAGGGCAATCAGCCCCAGCATTTT	CASTRTGEGNQPQHF
-	TRBV21-1	-	TRBJ1-1	TGTGCCAGCAGCGCCCAGGGGGCTGTAGACACTGAAGCTTTCTTT	CASSAQGAVDTEAFF
-	TRBV28	-	TRBJ1-2	TGTGCCAGCCGACCTCCGGGAGGCTATGGCTACACCTTC	CASRPPGGYGYTF
-	TRBV28	-	TRBJ2-7	TGTGCCAGCAGTCTTGGAGAAGTGCAGTACTTC	CASSLGEVQYF
-	TRBV28	-	TRBJ2-7	TGTGCCAGCACCTCGATCGGGGACGAGCAGTACTTC	CASTSIGDEQYF
-	TRBV7-2	-	TRBJ2-3	TGTGCCAGCAGCCCGTACCAGGGCACAGATACGCAGTATTTT	CASSPYQGTDTQYF
-	TRBV29-1	-	TRBJ1-2	TGCAGCGTTGTCCCAGGTGGTCTAAAAGAGGGCTACACCTTC	CSVVPGGLKEGYTF
-	TRBV28	TRBD2	TRBJ2-5	TGTGCCAGCAGTTCTGCGGGGGGCCGGGAGACCCAGTACTTC	CASSSAGGRETQYF
-	TRBV6-5	-	TRBJ2-1	TGTGCCAGCTTCGGGTTCAATGAGCAGTTCTTC	CASFGFNEQFF
-	TRBV2	-	TRBJ1-2	TGTGCCAGCAGTGAAGTAACAGGGAATAACTATGGCTACACCTTC	CASSEVTGNNYGYTF
once	TRBV5-1	-	TRBJ2-3	TGCGCCAGCAGCTTGGAGGGTAGCGGTAGCACAGATGCGCAGTATTTT	CASSLEGSGSTDAQYF
-	TRBV18	-	TRBJ1-4	TGTGCCAGCTCTCAAGAGGCAACTAATGAAAAACTGTTTTTT	CASSQEATNEKLFF
-	TRBV25-1	-	TRBJ2-3	TGTGCCAGCAGTGGTAGACAATTCGGAAATACGCAGTATTTT	CASSGRQFGNTQYF
-	TRBV7-2	-	TRBJ2-3	TGTGCCAGCAGCTTAGCGCAGGCTGGAGATACGCAGTATTTT	CASSLAQAGDTQYF
-	TRBV7-9	-	TRBJ1-3	TGTGCCAGCAGCTTGGGGGGATCGGATTACACCATATATTTT	CASSLGGSDYTIYF
-	TRBV5-8	-	TRBJ1-4	TGTGCCAGCAGCAAACTTGGGGTAGGACGAGGGGAAAAACTGTTTTTT	CASSKLGVGRGEKLFF
few	TRBV4-3	-	TRBJ2-7	TGCGCCAGCAGCCAGGCCGGGGCCTACGAGCAGTACTTC	CASSQAGAYEQYF
-	TRBV7-3	TRBD1	TRBJ2-2	TGTGCCAGCAGCTTAACCGGGACAGTCGGGAACGGGGAGCTGTTTTTT	CASSLTGTVGNGELFF
-	TRBV12-3/TRBV12-4	-	TRBJ2-3	TGTGCCAGCAGTCCCCTAGATACGCAGTATTTT	CASSPLDTQYF
-	TRBV7-2	-	TRBJ2-5	TGTGCCAGCAGCATCGGGATTCCGGGAGAGACCCAGTACTTC	CASSIGIPGETQYF